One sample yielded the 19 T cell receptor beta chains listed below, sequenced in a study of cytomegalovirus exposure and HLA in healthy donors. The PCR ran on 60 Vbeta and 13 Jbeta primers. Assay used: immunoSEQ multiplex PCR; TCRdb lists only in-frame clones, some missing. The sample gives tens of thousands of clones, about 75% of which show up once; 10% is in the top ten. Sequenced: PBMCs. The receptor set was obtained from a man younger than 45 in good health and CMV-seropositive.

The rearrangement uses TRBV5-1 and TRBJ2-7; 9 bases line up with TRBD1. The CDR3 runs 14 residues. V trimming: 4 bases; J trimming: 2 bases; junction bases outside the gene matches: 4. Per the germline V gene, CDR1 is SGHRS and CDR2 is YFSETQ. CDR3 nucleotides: TGCGCCAGCAGCAAGGGACAGGGTCCCTACGAGCAGTACTTC. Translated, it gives CASSKGQGPYEQYF.

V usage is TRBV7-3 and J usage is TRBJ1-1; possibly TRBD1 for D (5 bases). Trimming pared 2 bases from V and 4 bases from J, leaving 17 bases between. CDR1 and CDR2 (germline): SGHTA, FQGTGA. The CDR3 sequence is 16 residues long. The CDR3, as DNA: TGTGCCAGCAGCTTATCCGGAGGGGTTCGCGGCACTGAAGCTTTCTTT. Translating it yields CASSLSGGVRGTEAFF.

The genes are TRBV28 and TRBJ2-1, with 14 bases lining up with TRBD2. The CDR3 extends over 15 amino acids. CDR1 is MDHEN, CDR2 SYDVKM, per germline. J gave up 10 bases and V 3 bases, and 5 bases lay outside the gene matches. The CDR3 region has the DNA TGTGCCAGCAGTTTGGGGGGACTAGCGGGGGTGGAGCAGTTCTTC. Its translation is CASSLGGLAGVEQFF.

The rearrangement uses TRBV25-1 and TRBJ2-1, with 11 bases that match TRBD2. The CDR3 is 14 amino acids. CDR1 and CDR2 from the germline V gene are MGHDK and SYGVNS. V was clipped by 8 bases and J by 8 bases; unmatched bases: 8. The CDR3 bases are TGTGCCAGCGCTGTAGCGGGGGGGCTTGATGAGCAGTTCTTC. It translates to CASAVAGGLDEQFF. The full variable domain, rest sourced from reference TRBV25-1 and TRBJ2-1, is EADIYQTPRYLVIGTGKKITLECSQTMGHDKMYWYQQDPGMELHLIHYSYGVNSTEKGDLSSESTVSRIRTEHFPLTLESARPSHTSQYLCASAVAGGLDEQFFGPGTRLTVL.

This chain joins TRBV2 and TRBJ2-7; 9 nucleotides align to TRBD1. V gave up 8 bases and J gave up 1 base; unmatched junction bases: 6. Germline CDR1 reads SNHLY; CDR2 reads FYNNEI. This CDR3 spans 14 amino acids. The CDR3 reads CASAGQGTSYEQYF. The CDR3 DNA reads TGTGCCAGCGCGGGACAGGGAACATCCTACGAGCAGTACTTC.

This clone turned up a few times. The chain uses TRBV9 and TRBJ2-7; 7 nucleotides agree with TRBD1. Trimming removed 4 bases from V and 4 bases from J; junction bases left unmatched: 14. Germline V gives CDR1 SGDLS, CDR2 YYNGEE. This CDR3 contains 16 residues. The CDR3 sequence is CASSSPGRDRPYEQYF. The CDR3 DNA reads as TGTGCCAGCAGCAGCCCAGGCAGGGACAGACCTTACGAGCAGTACTTC.

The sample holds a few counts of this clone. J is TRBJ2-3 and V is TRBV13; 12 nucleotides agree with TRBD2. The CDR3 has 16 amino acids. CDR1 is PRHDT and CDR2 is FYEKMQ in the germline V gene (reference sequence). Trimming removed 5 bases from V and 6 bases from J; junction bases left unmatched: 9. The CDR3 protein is CASSPLAGGPWDTQYF. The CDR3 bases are TGTGCCAGCAGCCCTCTAGCGGGGGGGCCATGGGATACGCAGTATTTT. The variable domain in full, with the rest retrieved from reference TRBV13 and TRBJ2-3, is AAGVIQSPRHLIKEKRETATLKCYPIPRHDTVYWYQQGPGQDPQFLISFYEKMQSDKGSIPDRFSAQQFSDYHSELNMSSLELGDSALYFCASSPLAGGPWDTQYFGPGTRLTVL.

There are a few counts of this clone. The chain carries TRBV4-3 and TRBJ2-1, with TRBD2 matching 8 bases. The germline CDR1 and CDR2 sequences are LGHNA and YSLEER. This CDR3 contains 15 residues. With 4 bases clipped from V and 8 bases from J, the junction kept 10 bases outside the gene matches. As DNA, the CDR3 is TGCGCCAGCAGCCCAGCCCGGGGGGGGGCGGATGAGCAGTTCTTC. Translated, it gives CASSPARGGADEQFF.

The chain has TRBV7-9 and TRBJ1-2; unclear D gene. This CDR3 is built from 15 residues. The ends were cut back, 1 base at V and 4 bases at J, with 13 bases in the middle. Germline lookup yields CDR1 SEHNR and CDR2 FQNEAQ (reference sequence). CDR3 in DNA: TGTGCCAGCAGCTTAGAAGTTGCGGGTGTCTATGGCTACACCTTC. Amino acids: CASSLEVAGVYGYTF.

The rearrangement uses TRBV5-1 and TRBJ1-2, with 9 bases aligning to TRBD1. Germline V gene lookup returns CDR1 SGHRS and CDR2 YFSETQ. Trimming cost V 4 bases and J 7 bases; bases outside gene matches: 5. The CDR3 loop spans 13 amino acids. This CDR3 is CASSHEQGAGYTF. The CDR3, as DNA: TGCGCCAGCAGCCACGAACAGGGGGCTGGCTACACCTTC.

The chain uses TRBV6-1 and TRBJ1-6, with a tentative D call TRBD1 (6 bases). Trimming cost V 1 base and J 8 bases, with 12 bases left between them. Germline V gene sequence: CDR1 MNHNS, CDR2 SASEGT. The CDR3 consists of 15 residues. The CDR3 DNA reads TGTGCCAGCAGTGAAGTAGGGGGTTTCGATTCACCCCTCCACTTT. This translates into CASSEVGGFDSPLHF.

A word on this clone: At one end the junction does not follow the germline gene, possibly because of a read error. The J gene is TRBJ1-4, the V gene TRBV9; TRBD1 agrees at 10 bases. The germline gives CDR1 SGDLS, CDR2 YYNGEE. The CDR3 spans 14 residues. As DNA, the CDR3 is TGTACCAGCAGCAGACAGGGGGCGCATGAAAAACTGTTTTTT. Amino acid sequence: CTSSRQGAHEKLFF. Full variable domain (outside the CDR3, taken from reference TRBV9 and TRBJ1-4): DSGVTQTPKHLITATGQRVTLRCSPRSGDLSVYWYQQSLDQGLQFLIQYYNGEERAKGNILERFSAQQFPDLHSELNLSSLELGDSALYFCTSSRQGAHEKLFFGSGTQLSVL.

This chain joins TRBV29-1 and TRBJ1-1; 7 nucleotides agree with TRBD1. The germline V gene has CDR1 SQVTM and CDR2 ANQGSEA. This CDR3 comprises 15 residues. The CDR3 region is CIPGGLGASGTEAFF. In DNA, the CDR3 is TGCATCCCAGGGGGGCTTGGGGCAAGTGGCACTGAAGCTTTCTTT.

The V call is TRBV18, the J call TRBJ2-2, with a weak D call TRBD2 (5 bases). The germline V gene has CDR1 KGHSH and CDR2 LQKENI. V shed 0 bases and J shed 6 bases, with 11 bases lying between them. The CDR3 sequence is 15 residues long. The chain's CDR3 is CASSPPSSVAGELFF. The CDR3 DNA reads TGTGCCAGCTCACCACCGAGTAGCGTGGCCGGGGAGCTGTTTTTT.

CDR3 bases: TGCGCCAGCAGCCAAGGGGACAGTCCCGAGTACGAGCAGTACTTC. Its translation: CASSQGDSPEYEQYF. This chain connects TRBV4-1 to TRBJ2-7; the match to TRBD1 covers 7 bases. Germline loops: CDR1 MGHRA, CDR2 YSYEKL. The J segment lost 4 bases and the V segment lost 1 base, leaving 7 bases of the junction unmatched. This CDR3 is built from 15 residues.

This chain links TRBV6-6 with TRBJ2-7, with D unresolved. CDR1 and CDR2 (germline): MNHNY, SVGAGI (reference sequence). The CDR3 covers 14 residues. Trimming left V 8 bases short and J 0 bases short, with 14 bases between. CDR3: CASLPGFSSYEQYF. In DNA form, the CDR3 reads TGTGCCAGCCTACCAGGATTTAGCTCCTACGAGCAGTACTTC.

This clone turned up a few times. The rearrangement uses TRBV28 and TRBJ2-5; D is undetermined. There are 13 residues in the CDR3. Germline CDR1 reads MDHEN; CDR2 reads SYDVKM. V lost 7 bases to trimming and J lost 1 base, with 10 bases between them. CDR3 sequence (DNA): TGTGCCAGCAATACAAGTCTCCAAGAGACCCAGTACTTC. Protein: CASNTSLQETQYF. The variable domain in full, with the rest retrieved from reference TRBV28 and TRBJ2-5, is DVKVTQSSRYLVKRTGEKVFLECVQDMDHENMFWYRQDPGLGLRLIYFSYDVKMKEKGDIPEGYSVSREKKERFSLILESASTNQTSMYLCASNTSLQETQYFGPGTRLLVL.

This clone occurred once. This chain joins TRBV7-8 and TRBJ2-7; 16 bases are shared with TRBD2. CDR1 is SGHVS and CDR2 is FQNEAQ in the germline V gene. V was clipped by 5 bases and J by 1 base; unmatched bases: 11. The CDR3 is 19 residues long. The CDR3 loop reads CASSPRGLAGGPLSYEQYF. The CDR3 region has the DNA TGTGCCAGCAGCCCCAGGGGACTAGCGGGGGGGCCCCTTTCCTACGAGCAGTACTTC.

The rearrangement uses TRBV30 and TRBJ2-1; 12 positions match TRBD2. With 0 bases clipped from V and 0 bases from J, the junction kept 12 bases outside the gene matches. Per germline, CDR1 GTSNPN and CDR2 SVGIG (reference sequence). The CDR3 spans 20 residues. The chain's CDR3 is CAWSVLAGLAGISSYNEQFF. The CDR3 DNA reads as TGTGCCTGGAGTGTATTAGCTGGACTAGCGGGGATTAGCTCCTACAATGAGCAGTTCTTC.